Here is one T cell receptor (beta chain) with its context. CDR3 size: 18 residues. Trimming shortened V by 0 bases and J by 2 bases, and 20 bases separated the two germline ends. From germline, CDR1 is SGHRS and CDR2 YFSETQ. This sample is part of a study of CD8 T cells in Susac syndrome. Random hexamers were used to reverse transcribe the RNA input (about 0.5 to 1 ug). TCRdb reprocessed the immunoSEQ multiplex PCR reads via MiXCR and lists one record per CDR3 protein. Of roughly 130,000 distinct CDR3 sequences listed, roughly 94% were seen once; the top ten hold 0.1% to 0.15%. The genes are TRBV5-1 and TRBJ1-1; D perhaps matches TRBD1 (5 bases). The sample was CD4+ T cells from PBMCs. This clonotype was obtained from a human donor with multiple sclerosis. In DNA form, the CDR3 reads TGCGCCAGCAGCTTGGCCGGCCAGGGCTGGGGGAAAAACACTGAAGCTTTCTTT. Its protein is CASSLAGQGWGKNTEAFF.